This TCR beta chain originates from a study of blood T cell repertoires in COVID-19. The method was immunoSEQ multiplex PCR; TCRdb's version includes in-frame clones alone and lacks a portion of them. The sample carries around 60,000 clones, roughly 88% recorded once. This receptor was obtained from a woman of 80 years or more with acute or convalescent COVID-19. Sequencing was done on a sample of peripheral blood.

The DNA of the CDR3 is TGCGCCAGCAGTTGGGGGGGGGCGAGAGGCTACGAGCAGTACTTC. Its protein product is CASSWGGARGYEQYF. The V and J genes are TRBV5-1 and TRBJ2-7, with D tentatively TRBD2 (7 bases). The CDR3 runs to 15 residues. V lost 5 bases, J lost 3 bases, and 18 bases lay in between. Germline loops: CDR1 SGHRS, CDR2 YFSETQ.